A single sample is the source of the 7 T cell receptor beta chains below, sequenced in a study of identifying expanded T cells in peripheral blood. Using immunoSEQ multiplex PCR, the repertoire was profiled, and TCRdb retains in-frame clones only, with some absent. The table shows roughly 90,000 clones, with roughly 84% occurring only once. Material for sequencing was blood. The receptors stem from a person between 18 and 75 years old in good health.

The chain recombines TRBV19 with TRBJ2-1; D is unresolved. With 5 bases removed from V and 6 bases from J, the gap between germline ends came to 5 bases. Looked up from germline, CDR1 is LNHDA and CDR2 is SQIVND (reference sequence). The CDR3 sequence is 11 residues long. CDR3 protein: CASSAGNEQFF. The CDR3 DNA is TGTGCCAGTAGTGCTGGCAATGAGCAGTTCTTC.

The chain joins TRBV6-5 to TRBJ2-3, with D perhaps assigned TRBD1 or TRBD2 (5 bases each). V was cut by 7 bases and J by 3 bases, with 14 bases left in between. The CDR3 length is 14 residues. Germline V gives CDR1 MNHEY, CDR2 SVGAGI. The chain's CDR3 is CASKAGTATDTQYF. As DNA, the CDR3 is TGTGCCAGCAAGGCAGGGACGGCGACAGATACGCAGTATTTT.

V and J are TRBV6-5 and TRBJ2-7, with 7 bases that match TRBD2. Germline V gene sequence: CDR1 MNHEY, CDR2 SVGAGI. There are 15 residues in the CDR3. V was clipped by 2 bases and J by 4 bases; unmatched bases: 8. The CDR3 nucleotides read TGTGCCAGCAGTTACGACAGCGGGACCCTTTACGAGCAGTACTTC. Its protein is CASSYDSGTLYEQYF.

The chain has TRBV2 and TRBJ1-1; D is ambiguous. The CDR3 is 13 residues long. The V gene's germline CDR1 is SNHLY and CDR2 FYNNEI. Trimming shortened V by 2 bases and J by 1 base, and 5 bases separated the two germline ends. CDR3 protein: CASSEMANTEAFF. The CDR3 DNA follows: TGTGCCAGCAGTGAAATGGCGAACACTGAAGCTTTCTTT.

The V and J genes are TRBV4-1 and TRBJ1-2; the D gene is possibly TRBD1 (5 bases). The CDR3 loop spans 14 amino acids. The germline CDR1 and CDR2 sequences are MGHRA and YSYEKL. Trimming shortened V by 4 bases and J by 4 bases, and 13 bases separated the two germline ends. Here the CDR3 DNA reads TGCGCCAGCAGCCTGCCGGTGGGGACCTATGGCTACACCTTC. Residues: CASSLPVGTYGYTF.

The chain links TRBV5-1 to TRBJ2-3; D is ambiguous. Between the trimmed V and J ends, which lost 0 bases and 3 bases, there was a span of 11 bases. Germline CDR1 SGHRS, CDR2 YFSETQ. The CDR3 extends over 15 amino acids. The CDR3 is CASSLDSPETDTQYF. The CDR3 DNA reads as TGCGCCAGCAGCTTGGACAGCCCAGAGACAGATACGCAGTATTTT.

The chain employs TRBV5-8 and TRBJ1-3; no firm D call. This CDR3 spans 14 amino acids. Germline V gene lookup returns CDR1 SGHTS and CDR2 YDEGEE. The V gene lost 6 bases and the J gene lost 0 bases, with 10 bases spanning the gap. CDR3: CASIALLSGNTIYF. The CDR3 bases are TGTGCCAGCATAGCCCTGCTCTCTGGAAACACCATATATTTT.